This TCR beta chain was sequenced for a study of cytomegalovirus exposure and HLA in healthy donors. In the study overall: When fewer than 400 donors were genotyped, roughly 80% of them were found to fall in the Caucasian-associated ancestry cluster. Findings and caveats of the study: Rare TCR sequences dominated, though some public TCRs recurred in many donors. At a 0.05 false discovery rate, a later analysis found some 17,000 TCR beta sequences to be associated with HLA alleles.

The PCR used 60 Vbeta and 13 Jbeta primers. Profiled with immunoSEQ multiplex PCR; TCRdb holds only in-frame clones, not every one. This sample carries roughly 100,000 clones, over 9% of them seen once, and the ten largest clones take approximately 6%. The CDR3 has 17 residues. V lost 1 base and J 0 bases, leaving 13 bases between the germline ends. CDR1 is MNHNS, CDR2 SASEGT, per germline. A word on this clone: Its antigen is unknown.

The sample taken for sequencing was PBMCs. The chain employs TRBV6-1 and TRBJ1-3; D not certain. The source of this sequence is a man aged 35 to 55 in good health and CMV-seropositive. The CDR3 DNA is TGTGCCAGCAGTGAAGTGGCACACCGAACCTCTGGAAACACCATATATTTT. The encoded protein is CASSEVAHRTSGNTIYF.